One T cell receptor (beta chain) is described in this entry. Its antigen has not been determined. Per-base qualities were not stored, and no clone one base away is much larger. The sample originates from a study of OX40 agonist ivuxolimab in advanced cancers. Study-wide context: Ivuxolimab, which targeted the costimulatory receptor OX40 (CD134), was an agonistic, fully human IgG2 monoclonal antibody. Intravenous ivuxolimab was administered to patients every 2 weeks at six dose levels: 0.01, 0.1, 0.3, 1.5, 3 and 10 mg/kg. The monotherapy dose-escalation portion (N of about 49 patients) of the phase I ivuxolimab trial is reported in the paper. Peripheral TCRbeta sequencing was intended to test whether TCR sequence diversity was altered and clonal T-cell expansion was caused by ivuxolimab. Prior anti-PD-1, anti-PD-L1 or anti-CTLA-4 therapy was permitted, and roughly two fifths of dose-escalation patients had received checkpoint inhibitors. Of the roughly 52 dose-escalation patients, hepatocellular carcinoma was present in around 20, melanoma in roughly 15, renal cell carcinoma in 9 and head and neck cancer in 9. Partial responses occurred in three dose-escalation patients, of whom one had hepatocellular carcinoma and two had cutaneous melanoma. In the dose-escalation cohort, roughly 80% of patients were male, and the mean age was approximately 55 years, with a range of roughly 20 to 80. Study-wide conclusions, independent of this receptor: At doses of 0.1 to 3.0 mg/kg, clonal expansion of both CD4+ and CD8+ blood T cells was observed from baseline to week 6. After ivuxolimab, CD8+ T cells had more expanded clones than CD4+ T cells on average. In the 0.1-3.0 mg/kg groups, partial responders were among the patients with the lowest normalized peripheral clonal expansion, particularly in CD8+ T cells. Antigen specificity was not determined for the clonally expanded peripheral T cells. Low levels of normalized T-cell clonal expansion were also seen in some patients who did not respond.

The CDR3 goes from the cysteine to the phenylalanine over 16 residues. Of the read, only the CDR3 DNA is kept; its 48 bases are in frame from base 1. V is clipped by 4 bases and J by 0 bases, and the sequence between their germline boundaries is 17 bases long. Sequences SGHDT (CDR1) and YYEEEE (CDR2) are obtained from the germline V gene. To sequence the TCRbeta CDR3 region, genomic DNA was isolated from the sorted cells. The immunoSEQ Assay was used for sequencing of TCRbeta CDR3 regions. Here the immuneACCESS table is served through TCRdb, limited to in-frame sequences with V and J called. Missing clones are a known gap in these copies; in checked studies unresolved V genes cover under half, and the rest lacks a known reason. The sample yields fewer than 35,000 clones; roughly 80% were counted once. The top ten constitute about 19% of the sample. Patients with autoimmune disease history or receiving systemic immunosuppression were excluded from the trial. Peripheral blood for TCR sequencing was drawn from every dose cohort at baseline, at cycle 4 day 1 and at cycle 7 day 1. The samples were drawn from a first-in-human, open-label, multicenter phase I dose-escalation trial of ivuxolimab. The trial enrolled adults with locally advanced or metastatic head and neck squamous cell, hepatocellular, melanoma or renal cell carcinoma. Before TCR sequencing, CD4+ T cells and CD8+ T cells from peripheral blood were sorted into separate populations.

In this chain, TRBV5-6 is recombined with TRBJ2-7; the D gene remains uncertain. The input for sequencing was CD4+ or CD8+ T cells sorted from blood, taken in a trial of the OX40 agonist ivuxolimab. The clonotype originates from an adult with an advanced solid tumor such as melanoma, head and neck, liver or kidney cancer. The CDR3 sequence is CASSPADAPRSYEQYF. The base sequence is TGTGCCAGCAGCCCCGCAGACGCCCCCCGCTCCTACGAGCAGTACTTC.